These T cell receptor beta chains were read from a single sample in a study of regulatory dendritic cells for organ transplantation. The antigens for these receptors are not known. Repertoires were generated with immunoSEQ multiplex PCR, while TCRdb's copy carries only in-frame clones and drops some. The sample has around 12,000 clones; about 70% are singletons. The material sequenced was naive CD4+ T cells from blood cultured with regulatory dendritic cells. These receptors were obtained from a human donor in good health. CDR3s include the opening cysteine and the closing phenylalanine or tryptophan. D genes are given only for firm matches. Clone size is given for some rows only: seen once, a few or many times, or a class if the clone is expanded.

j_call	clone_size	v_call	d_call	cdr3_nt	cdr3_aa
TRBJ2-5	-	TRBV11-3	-	TGTGCCAGCAGCTTAGGGGGAAGGGGAACCCAGTACTTC	CASSLGGRGTQYF
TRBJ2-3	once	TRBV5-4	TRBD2	TGTGCCAGCAGTCCTCCCCCCTTTTTAGCGGGGGGCACAGATACGCAGTATTTT	CASSPPPFLAGGTDTQYF
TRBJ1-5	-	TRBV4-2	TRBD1	TGTGCCAGCAGCCAGTCCGGGACAGCGAAGGGTCAGCCCCAGCATTTT	CASSQSGTAKGQPQHF
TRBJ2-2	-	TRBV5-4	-	TGTGCCAGCAGCTTGGGGGGCGGTGACGGGGAGCTGTTTTTT	CASSLGGGDGELFF
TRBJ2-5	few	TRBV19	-	TGTGCCAGTAGACCGGGGTGGGACACAATTCAAGAGACCCAGTACTTC	CASRPGWDTIQETQYF
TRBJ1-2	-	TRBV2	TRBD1	TGTGCCAGCCCACCCGGGACAGGGCGTACCTATGGCTACACCTTC	CASPPGTGRTYGYTF
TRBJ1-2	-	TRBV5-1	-	TGCGCCAGCAGACTGACAGGCCAGAACTATGGCTACACCTTC	CASRLTGQNYGYTF
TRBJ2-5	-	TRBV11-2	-	TGTGCCAGCAGCTTAGAATGGCTGGGCTTAGAGACCCAGTACTTC	CASSLEWLGLETQYF
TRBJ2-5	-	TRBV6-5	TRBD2	TGTGCCAGCAGTCGACTAGCGGGGGAGAAAGAGACCCAGTACTTC	CASSRLAGEKETQYF
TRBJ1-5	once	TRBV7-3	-	TGTGCCAGCAGCTTAGGCCCCCCAGGGGTCGGGGCCCAGCATTTT	CASSLGPPGVGAQHF
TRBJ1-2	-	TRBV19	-	TGTGCCAGTAGTATTAAAGGAGAGGCTAACTATGGCTACACCTTC	CASSIKGEANYGYTF
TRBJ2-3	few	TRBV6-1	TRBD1	TGTGCCAGCACCGGGACAGTCGACGGGGATACGCAGTATTTT	CASTGTVDGDTQYF
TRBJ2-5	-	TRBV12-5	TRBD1	TGTGCTAGTGGGAAGGGACAGGGGTCAGGGGAGACCCAGTACTTC	CASGKGQGSGETQYF
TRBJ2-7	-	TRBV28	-	TGTGCCAGCAGGAGGACTTTCGAGGGCTACGAGCAGTACTTC	CASRRTFEGYEQYF
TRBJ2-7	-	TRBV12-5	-	TGTGCTAGTGGTTCCTCTGGCGGAAGACACGAGCAGTACTTC	CASGSSGGRHEQYF
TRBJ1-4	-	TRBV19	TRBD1	TGTGCCAGTAGTTTACCGGGACAGGGATCGAGTGAAAAACTGTTTTTT	CASSLPGQGSSEKLFF
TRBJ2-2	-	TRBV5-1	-	TGCGCCAGCAGCCAACCCAGGGGCGCTAACACCGGGGAGCTGTTTTTT	CASSQPRGANTGELFF
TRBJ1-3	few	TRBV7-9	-	TGTGCCAGCAGCTTACAGGGCTCTGGAAACACCATATATTTT	CASSLQGSGNTIYF
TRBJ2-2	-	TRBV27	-	TGTGCCAGCAGTCCAGGGTGGGACACCGGGGAGCTGCTTTTT	CASSPGWDTGELLF
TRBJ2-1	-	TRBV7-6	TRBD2	TGTGCCAGCAGCTTAGGGGAGGGCGGGGCTCAAGAGCAGTTCTTC	CASSLGEGGAQEQFF
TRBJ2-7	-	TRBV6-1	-	TGTGCCAGCAGGGTTAGGGGTTTAGGTAACGAGCAGTACTTC	CASRVRGLGNEQYF
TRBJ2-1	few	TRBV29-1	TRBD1	TGCAGCGTTGCCGGGACAGGGGGGAATGAGCAGTTCTTC	CSVAGTGGNEQFF
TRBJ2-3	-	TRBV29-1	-	TGCAGCGTTGCCGAGGTTGCAGATACGCAGTATTTT	CSVAEVADTQYF
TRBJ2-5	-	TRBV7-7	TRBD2	TGTGCCAGCAGCTTAGATGCGGGGGTAGAGACCCAGTACTTC	CASSLDAGVETQYF
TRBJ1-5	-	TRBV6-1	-	TGTGCCAGCAGTGAACAACAGGGTAGTCAGCCCCAGCATTTT	CASSEQQGSQPQHF
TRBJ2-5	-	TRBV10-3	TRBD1	TGTGCCATCCGTTCGCAGGGGGCATGGGGAGAGACCCAGTACTTC	CAIRSQGAWGETQYF
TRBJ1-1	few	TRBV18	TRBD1	TGTGCCAGCTCACCAGACAGGGCGAACACTGAAGCTTTCTTT	CASSPDRANTEAFF
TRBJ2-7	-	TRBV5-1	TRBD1	TGCGCCAGCAGCGCCCAACAGGGGGCAGGGGAGCAGTACTTC	CASSAQQGAGEQYF
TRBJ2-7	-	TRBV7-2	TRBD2	TGTGCCAGCAGCCAACGAGCGGGGGGAGATGACGAGCAGTACTTC	CASSQRAGGDDEQYF
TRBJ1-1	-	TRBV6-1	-	TGTGCCAGCAGTGAAGTGAGTCCCACTGAAGCTTTCTTT	CASSEVSPTEAFF
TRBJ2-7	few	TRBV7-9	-	TGTGCCAGCAGCCGGGCCCTCGGAGGGGCCGATCCCGAGCAGTACTTC	CASSRALGGADPEQYF
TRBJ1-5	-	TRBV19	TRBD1	TGTGCCAGTAGGAGAGAGGGGGCGATTGGCAATCAGCCCCAGCATTTT	CASRREGAIGNQPQHF
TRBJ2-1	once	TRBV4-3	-	TGCGCCAGCAGCCACAATGTCAATGAGCAGTTCTTC	CASSHNVNEQFF
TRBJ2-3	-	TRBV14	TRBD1	TGTGCCAGCAGCTTACAGGGGGCTACAGATACGCAGTATTTT	CASSLQGATDTQYF
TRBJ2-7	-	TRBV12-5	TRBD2	TGTGCTAGTGGTTTACACGGGGGGGCCTACGAGCAGTACTTC	CASGLHGGAYEQYF
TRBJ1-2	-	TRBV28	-	TGTGCCAGCAGCTTCAGCGCTGGCTATGGCTACACCTTC	CASSFSAGYGYTF
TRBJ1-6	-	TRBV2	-	TGTGCCATCTCCCCGACTTTTGAGTCACCCCTCCACTTT	CAISPTFESPLHF
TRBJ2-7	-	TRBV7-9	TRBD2	TGTGCCAGCGGAAAAGTGGCGGGGGTTTTAGTCGAGCAGTACTTC	CASGKVAGVLVEQYF
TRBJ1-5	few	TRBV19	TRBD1	TGTGCCAGTAGTGACCTGGTGACAGGGGCAAGTCAGCCCCAGCATTTT	CASSDLVTGASQPQHF
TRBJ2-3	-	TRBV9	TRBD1	TGTGCCAGCAGCGTAGGGCCGGGACAGACCTCACGCCTTCGCACAGATACGCAGTATTTT	CASSVGPGQTSRLRTDTQYF
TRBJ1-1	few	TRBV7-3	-	TGTGCCAGCAGCTTAACGGCGGTGAACACTGAAGCTTTCTTT	CASSLTAVNTEAFF
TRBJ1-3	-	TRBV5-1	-	TGCGCCAGCAGCTTGGGGACACCGAGCTCTGGAAACACCATATATTTT	CASSLGTPSSGNTIYF
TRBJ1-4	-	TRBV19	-	TGTGCCAGTAGCCCGACAGCTACTAATGAAAAACTGTTTTTT	CASSPTATNEKLFF
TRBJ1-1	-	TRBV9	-	TGTGCCAGCAGCTACCGAGCGGACACTGAAGCTTTCTTT	CASSYRADTEAFF
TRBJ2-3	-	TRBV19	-	TGTGCCAGTAGTCATCAGAAGTTGGAGTCAGGCACAGATACGCAGTATTTT	CASSHQKLESGTDTQYF
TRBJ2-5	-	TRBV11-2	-	TGTGCCAGCAGCTTAGTTTACAGGACCCAGTACTTC	CASSLVYRTQYF
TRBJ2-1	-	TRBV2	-	TGTGCCAGCAGTGGGACAGCCAGATACAATGAGCAGTTCTTC	CASSGTARYNEQFF
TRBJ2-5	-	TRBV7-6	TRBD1	TGTGCCAGCAGCTTAGATTCCAACAGGGGGCGGCGGGAGACCCAGTACTTC	CASSLDSNRGRRETQYF
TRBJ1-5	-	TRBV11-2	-	TGTGCCAGCAGCTTAGAGGCGGGATTCAATCAGCCCCAGCATTTT	CASSLEAGFNQPQHF
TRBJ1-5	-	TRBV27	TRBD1	TGTGCCAGCAGTTTAAGGGGGCCGGATCAGCCCCAGCATTTT	CASSLRGPDQPQHF
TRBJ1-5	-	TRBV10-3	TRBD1	TGTGCCACCCAAGCACAGGGGGCTAGTCAGCCCCAGCATTTT	CATQAQGASQPQHF
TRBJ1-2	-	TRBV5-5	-	TGTGCCAGCAGCTTGACCTTTACCGGGGTTTCACTTTATGGCTACACCTTC	CASSLTFTGVSLYGYTF
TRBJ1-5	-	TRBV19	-	TGTGCCAGTAGTATTGGACACTCCAATCAGCCCCAGCATTTT	CASSIGHSNQPQHF
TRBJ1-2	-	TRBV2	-	TGTGCCAGCAAAAGGGGTAACTATGGCCACACCTTC	CASKRGNYGHTF
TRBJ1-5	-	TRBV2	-	TGTGCCAGCAGTGAAGGGGGCTCTCAGCCCCAGCATTTT	CASSEGGSQPQHF
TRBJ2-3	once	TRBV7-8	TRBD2	TGTGCCAGCAGCCCCAGACTAGCGGGGGGCACAGATACGCAGTATTTT	CASSPRLAGGTDTQYF
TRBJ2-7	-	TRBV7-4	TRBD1	TGTGCCAGCACCCCCCCCGGACAGGGCTCGAGGTACGAGCAGTACTTC	CASTPPGQGSRYEQYF
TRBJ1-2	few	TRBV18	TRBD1	TGTGCCAGCTCACCGGGACAGGATTTCTTTGGCTACACCTTC	CASSPGQDFFGYTF
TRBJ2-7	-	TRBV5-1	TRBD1	TGCGCCAGCAGCTTGGGACAGGGGTCCTACGAGCAGTACTTC	CASSLGQGSYEQYF
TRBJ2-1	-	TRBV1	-	TGCACCAGCAGCCAAGTACGAGCGGGGGGGAACTACAATGAGCAGTTCTTC	CTSSQVRAGGNYNEQFF